This T cell receptor (beta chain) originates from a study of naive and memory T cell subsets. The beta constant-region primer was an equimolar mix of two oligonucleotides covering TRBC1 and TRBC2. Using its own MiXCR run on the UMI-ligation and nested PCR reads, TCRdb lists one record per CDR3 protein. Altogether 89,000 or so distinct CDR3 sequences are present, around 13% being singletons, with the ten largest covering 0.7% to 0.95%. Germline V gives CDR1 DFQATT, CDR2 SNEGSKA (reference sequence). Between the trimmed V and J ends, which lost 2 bases and 8 bases, there was a span of 18 bases. The length of the CDR3 is 14 residues.

The TCR originated in a human donor in good health. Input material: central memory CD4+ T cells from blood. This chain connects TRBV20-1 to TRBJ1-2, with a weak D call TRBD1 (5 bases). The CDR3 DNA follows: TGCAGTGCTAGATCCCAGGGACGGAGGTTCGGCTACACCTTC. Translated, it gives CSARSQGRRFGYTF.